This record looks at one TCR beta chain sequence and its context. Its antigen specificity is not known. It has no much larger one-base neighbor in the sample; base qualities were not kept. Including cysteine and phenylalanine, the CDR3 has 14 amino acids. The DNA shown is the 42-base CDR3, in frame from base 1. Per the germline V gene, MNHNS is the CDR1 and SASEGT is the CDR2. Deletion took 7 bases off V and 0 bases off J, with a span of 13 bases between the germline ends. This sample stems from a study of radiotherapy plus CTLA-4 blockade in lung cancer (dated by TCRdb to 2017 to 2018). A note on the overall study: Among the enrolled patients, 15% to 20% had an objective response, and 25% to 35% reached disease control. Beyond this particular receptor, the publication reports: After treatment with radiotherapy and ipilimumab, TCR clones that originated in tumors expanded in peripheral blood. The strongest predictors of response, as reported, were early dynamic changes in blood T cell clones along with a rise in serum interferon-beta after radiation.

Receptor libraries were prepared by the immunoSEQ multiplex PCR assay. The clones in this table, taken by TCRdb from immuneACCESS, are in-frame only. Not every clone is retained; where verified, under half of the shortfall comes from an unresolved V gene, and the cause of the rest is unknown. Recorded for this sample are about 77,000 clones; roughly 74% of them occurred a single time. Together, the top ten hold roughly 9.8% of the sample. The study tested focal radiation therapy combined with CTLA-4 blockade (ipilimumab) in patients with chemo-refractory metastatic non-small-cell lung cancer. The specimen was peripheral blood, collected from a patient treated with radiotherapy plus ipilimumab. Recombination linked TRBV6-1 to TRBJ2-7, and the D gene may be TRBD1, 6 bases matching. The sequence came from a human donor with non-small cell lung cancer whose response to radiotherapy plus ipilimumab could not be evaluated. The CDR3 is CASMGHYSSYEQYF. The bases read TGTGCCAGCATGGGACACTATAGCTCCTACGAGCAGTACTTC.